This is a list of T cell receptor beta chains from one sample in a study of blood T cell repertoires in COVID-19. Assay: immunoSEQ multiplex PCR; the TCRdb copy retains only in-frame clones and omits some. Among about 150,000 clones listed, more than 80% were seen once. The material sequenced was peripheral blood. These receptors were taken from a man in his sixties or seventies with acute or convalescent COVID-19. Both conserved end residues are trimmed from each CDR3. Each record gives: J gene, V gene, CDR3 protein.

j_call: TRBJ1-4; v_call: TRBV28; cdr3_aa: ASSSTGFKGEKLF
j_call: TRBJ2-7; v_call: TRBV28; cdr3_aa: ASGQAYEQY
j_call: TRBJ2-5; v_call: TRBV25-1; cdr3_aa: ASSEGSGQETQY
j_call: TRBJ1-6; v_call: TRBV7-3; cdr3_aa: ASRETGSSYNSPLH
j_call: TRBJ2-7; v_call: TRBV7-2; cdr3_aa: ASSSWLERGFSYEQY
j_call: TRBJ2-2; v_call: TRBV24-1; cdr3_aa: ATSELGVGQGTTGELF
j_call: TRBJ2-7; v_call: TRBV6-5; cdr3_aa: ASSRDSQPNEQY
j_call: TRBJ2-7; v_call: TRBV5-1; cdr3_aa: ASSLVPGGSYEQY
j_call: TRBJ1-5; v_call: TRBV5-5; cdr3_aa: ASNCRDRGHQPQH
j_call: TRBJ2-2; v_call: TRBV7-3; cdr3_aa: ASSPIPVGTSGGSGELF
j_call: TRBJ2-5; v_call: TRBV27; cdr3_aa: ASSGGQGGMSQY
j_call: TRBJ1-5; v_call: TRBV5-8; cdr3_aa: ASSRRAGTEPNQPQH
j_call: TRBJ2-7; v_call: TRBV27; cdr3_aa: ASRRQGGGYEQY
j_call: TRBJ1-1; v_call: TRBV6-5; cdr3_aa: ASSYSNRNTEAF
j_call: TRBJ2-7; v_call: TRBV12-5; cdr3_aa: ASGSGQGAHEQY
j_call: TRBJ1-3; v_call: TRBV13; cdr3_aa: ASSAGSGNTIY
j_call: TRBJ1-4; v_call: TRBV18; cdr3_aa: ASSPFRQAINEKLF
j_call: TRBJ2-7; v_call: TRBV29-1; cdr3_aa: SVAWAGQIYEQY
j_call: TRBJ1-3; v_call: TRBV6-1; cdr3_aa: ASSDSAGNTIY
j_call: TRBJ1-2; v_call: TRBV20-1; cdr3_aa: SVQGDNGYT
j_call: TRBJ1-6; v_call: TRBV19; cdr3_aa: ASSTNRGQGSPLH
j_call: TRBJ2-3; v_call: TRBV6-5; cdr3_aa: ASSLGLVTTDTQY
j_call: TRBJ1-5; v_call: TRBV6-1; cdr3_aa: ASSTNRGDQPQH
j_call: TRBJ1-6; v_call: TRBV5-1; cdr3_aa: ASSLEVRVYNSPLH
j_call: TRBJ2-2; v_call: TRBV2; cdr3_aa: ASSYLPGGGTGELF
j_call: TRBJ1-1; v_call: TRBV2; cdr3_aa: ASSVGDRAAF
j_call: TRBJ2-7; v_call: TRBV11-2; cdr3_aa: ASSLGRARLEQY
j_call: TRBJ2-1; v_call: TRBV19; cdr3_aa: ASSRTHLGGAGSGQF
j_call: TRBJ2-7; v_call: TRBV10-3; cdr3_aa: AVVGQGAWEQY
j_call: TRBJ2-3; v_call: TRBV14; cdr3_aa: ASSPSLTDTQY
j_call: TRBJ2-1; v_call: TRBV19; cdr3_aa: ASSPLAGLYNEQF
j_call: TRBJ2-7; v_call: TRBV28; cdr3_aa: ASRSPWGGLSPYEQY
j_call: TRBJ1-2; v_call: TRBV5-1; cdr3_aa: ASSNSGGPTGYGYT
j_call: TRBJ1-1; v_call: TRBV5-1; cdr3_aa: ASSLTAGPMNTEAF
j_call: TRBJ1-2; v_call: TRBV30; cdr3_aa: AWIPGRNYGYT
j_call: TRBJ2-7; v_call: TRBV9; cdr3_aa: ASSVDGNSYEQY
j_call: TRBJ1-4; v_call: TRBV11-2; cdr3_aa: ASSSRGEKLF